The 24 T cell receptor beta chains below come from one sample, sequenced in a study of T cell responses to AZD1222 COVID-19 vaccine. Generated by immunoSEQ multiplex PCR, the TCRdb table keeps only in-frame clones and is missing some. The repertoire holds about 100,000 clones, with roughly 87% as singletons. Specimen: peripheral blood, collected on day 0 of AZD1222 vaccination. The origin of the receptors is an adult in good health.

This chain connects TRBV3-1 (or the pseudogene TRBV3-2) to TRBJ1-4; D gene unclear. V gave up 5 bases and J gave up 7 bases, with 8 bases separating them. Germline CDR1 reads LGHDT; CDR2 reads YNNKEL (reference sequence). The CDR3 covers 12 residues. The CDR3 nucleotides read TGTGCCAGCAGCTCCCTTGGTGAAAAACTGTTTTTT. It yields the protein CASSSLGEKLFF.

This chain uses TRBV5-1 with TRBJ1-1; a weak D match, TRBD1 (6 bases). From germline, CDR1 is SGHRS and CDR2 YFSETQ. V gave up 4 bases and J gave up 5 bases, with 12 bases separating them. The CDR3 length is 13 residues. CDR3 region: CASSTTGSTEAFF. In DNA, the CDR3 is TGCGCCAGCAGCACCACAGGGAGTACTGAAGCTTTCTTT.

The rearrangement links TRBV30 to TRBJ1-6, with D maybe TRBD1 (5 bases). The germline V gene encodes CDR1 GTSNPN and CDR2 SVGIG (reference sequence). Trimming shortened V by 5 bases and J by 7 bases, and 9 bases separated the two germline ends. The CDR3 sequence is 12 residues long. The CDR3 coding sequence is TGTGCCTGGGCAGGGTTGAATTCACCCCTCCACTTT. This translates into CAWAGLNSPLHF.

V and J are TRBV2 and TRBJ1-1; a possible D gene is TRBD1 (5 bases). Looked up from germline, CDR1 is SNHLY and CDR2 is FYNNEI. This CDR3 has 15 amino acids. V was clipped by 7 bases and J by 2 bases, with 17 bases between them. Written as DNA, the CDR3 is TGTGCCAGCAAGTCCTGGGCAGGGCCAAACACTGAAGCTTTCTTT. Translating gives CASKSWAGPNTEAFF.

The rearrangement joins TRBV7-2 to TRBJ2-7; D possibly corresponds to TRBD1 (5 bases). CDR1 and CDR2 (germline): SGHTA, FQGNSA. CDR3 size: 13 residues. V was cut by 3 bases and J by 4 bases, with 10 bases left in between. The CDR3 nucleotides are TGTGCCAGCAGCTTGGGAACAGGTTACGAGCAGTACTTC. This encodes CASSLGTGYEQYF.

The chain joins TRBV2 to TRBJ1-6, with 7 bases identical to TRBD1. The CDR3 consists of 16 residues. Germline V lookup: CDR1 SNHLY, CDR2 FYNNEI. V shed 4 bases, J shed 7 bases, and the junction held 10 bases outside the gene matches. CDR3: CASSGQTGFGNSPLHF. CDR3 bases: TGTGCCAGCAGTGGTCAGACAGGGTTTGGGAATTCACCCCTCCACTTT.

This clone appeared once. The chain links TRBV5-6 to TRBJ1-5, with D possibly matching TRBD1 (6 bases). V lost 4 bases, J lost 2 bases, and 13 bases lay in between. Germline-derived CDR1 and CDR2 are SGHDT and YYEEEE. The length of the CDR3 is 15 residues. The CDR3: CASSLQGYRNQPQHF. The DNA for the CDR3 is TGTGCCAGCAGCCTTCAGGGGTATCGCAATCAGCCCCAGCATTTT.

CDR3: CASSTGLAGVPDTQYF. The CDR3 DNA follows: TGTGCCAGTAGTACCGGACTAGCGGGAGTTCCAGATACGCAGTATTTT. The rearrangement joins TRBV19 to TRBJ2-3, with 13 bases matching TRBD2. This CDR3 has 16 residues. Germline lookup yields CDR1 LNHDA and CDR2 SQIVND (reference sequence). Trimming took 4 bases from V and 4 from J; bases not matched to a gene: 5.

CDR3 in DNA: TGTGCCAGCAGCTCCCACAGGGGCTCCTCCTCTGGAAACACCATATATTTT. Translation: CASSSHRGSSSGNTIYF. The chain is built from TRBV7-9 and TRBJ1-3, with TRBD1 identical over 7 bases. Looked up from germline, CDR1 is SEHNR and CDR2 is FQNEAQ (reference sequence). J lost 0 bases, V lost 4 bases, and 9 bases had no gene match. The CDR3 totals 17 residues.

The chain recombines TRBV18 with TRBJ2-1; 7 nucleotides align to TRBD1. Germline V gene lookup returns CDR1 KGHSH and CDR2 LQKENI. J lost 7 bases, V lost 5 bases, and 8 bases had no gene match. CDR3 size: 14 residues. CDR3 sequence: CASSRETGRNEQFF. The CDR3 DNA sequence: TGTGCCAGCTCAAGGGAGACAGGGAGAAATGAGCAGTTCTTC. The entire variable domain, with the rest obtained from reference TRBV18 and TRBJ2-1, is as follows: NAGVMQNPRHLVRRRGQEARLRCSPMKGHSHVYWYRQLPEEGLKFMVYLQKENIIDESGMPKERFSAEFPKEGPSILRIQQVVRGDSAAYFCASSRETGRNEQFFGPGTRLTVL.

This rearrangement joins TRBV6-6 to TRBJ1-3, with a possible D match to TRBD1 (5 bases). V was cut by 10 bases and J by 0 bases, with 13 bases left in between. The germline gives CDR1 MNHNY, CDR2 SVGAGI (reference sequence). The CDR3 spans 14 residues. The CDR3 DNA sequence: TGTGCCACAAGCAGGGTTCGCTCTGGAAACACCATATATTTT. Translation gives CATSRVRSGNTIYF.

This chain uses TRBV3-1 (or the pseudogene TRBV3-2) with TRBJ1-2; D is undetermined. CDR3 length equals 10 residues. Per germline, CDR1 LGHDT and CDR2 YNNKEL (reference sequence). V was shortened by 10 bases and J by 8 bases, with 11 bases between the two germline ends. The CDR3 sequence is CATDREGYTF. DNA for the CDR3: TGTGCCACCGACCGGGAGGGCTACACCTTC.

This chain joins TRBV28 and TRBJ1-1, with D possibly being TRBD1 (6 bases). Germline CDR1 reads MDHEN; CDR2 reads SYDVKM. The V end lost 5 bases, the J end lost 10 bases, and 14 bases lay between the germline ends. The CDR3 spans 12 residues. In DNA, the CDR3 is TGTGCCAGCAGTCCCCAGGGGTCCACAGCTTTCTTT. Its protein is CASSPQGSTAFF.

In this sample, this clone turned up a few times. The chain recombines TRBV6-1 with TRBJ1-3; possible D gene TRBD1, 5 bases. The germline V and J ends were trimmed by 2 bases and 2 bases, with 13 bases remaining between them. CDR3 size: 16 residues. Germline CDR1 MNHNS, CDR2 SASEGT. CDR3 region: CASSEPGGRTGNTIYF. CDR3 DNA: TGTGCCAGCAGTGAACCGGGGGGGAGGACTGGAAACACCATATATTTT.

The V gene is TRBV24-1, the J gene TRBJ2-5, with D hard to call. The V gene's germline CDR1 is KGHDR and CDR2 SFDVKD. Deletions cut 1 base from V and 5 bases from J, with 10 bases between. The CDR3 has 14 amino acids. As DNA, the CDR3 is TGTGCCACCAGTGATTTCCAGAGAGGTGAGACCCAGTACTTC. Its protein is CATSDFQRGETQYF.

The CDR3 loop is CASSWTGAGANVLTF. CDR3 DNA sequence: TGCGCCAGCAGCTGGACAGGGGCTGGGGCCAACGTCCTGACTTTC. The chain carries TRBV5-1 and TRBJ2-6; 9 nucleotides line up with TRBD1. The CDR3 covers 15 residues. Looked up from germline, CDR1 is SGHRS and CDR2 is YFSETQ. V dropped 3 bases and J dropped 2; count of bases not matched to a gene: 0.

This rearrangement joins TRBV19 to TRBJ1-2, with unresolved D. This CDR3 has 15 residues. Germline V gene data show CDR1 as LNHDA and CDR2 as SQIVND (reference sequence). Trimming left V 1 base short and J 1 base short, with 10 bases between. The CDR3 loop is CASSIARTDNYGYTF. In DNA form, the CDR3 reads TGTGCCAGTAGTATAGCTAGGACGGATAACTATGGCTACACCTTC.

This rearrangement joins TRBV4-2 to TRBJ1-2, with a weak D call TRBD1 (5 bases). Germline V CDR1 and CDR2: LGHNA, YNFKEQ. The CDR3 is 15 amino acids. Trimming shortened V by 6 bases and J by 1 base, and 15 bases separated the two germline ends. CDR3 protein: CASREDSPNNYGYTF. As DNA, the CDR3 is TGTGCCAGCAGGGAAGACAGCCCTAATAACTATGGCTACACCTTC.

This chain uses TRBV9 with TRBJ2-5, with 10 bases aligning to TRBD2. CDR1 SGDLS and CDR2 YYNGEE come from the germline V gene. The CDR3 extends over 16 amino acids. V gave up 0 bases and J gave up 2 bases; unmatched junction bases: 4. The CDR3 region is CASSVVAGGPQETQYF. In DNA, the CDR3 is TGTGCCAGCAGCGTAGTAGCGGGAGGCCCTCAAGAGACCCAGTACTTC.

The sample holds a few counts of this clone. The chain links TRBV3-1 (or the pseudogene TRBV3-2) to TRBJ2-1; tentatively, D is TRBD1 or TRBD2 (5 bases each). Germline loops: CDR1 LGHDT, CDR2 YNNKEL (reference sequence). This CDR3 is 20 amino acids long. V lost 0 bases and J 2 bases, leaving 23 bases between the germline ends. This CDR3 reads CASSQDQGSRCCGPYNEQFF. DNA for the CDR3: TGTGCCAGCAGCCAAGATCAGGGTTCTCGTTGTTGCGGGCCCTACAATGAGCAGTTCTTC.

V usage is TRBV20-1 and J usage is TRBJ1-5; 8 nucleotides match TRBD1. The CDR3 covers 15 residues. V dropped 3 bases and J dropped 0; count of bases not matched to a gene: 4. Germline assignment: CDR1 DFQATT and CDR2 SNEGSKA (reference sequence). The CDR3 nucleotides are TGCAGTGCTAGTAACAGGGGGTATAGCAATCAGCCCCAGCATTTT. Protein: CSASNRGYSNQPQHF.

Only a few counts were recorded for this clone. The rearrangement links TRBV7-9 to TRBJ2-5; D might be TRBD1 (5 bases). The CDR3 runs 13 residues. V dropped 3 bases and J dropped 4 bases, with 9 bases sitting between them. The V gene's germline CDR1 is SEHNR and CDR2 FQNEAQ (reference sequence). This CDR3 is CASSLGLPETQYF. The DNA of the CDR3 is TGTGCCAGCAGCTTGGGGCTACCAGAGACCCAGTACTTC.

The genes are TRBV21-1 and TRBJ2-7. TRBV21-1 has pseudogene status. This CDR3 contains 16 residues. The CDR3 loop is CASSPRGYAPAYEQYV. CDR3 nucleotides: TGTGCCAGCAGCCCCCGGGGCTACGCCCCGGCCTACGAGCAGTACGTC.

DNA for the CDR3: TGTGCCAGCTCCTCGGGACATAATGCTGATGGCTACACCTTC. It specifies CASSSGHNADGYTF. The V call is TRBV18, the J call TRBJ1-2; D is perhaps TRBD1 (6 bases). V shed 6 bases and J shed 6 bases, with 17 bases lying between them. Germline V gives CDR1 KGHSH, CDR2 LQKENI. The CDR3 sequence is 14 residues long.